These T cell receptor beta chains were read from a single sample in a study of blood T cell repertoires in COVID-19. Method: immunoSEQ multiplex PCR; TCRdb's copy keeps in-frame clones and lacks some. The table includes 250,000 or so clones, just over 85% detected once. Sequencing used peripheral blood. These TCRs come from a woman younger than 45 with active or convalescent COVID-19. Each CDR3 is given with its conserved first and last residue. The D gene is left open where the match is weak. Only part of the rows carry a size: once, few, many, or a class if the clone is expanded.

d_gene,abundance,v_gene,j_gene,CDR3nt,CDR3aa
NA,NA,TRBV6-1,TRBJ1-1,TGTGCCAGCAGTGATCGGGGTTTGAACACTGAAGCTTTCTTT,CASSDRGLNTEAFF
NA,NA,TRBV27,TRBJ2-7,TGTGCCAGCAGTTTAGCCCGGGCGGGGCCCTACGAGCAGTACTTC,CASSLARAGPYEQYF
TRBD1,NA,TRBV6-2/TRBV6-3,TRBJ1-2,TGTGCCAGCAGCCGACCCCCCGACAGGGCCGACTATGGCTACACCTTC,CASSRPPDRADYGYTF
TRBD2,once,TRBV6-1,TRBJ2-1,TGTGCCAGCAGTGAGGTGCCAGGGAGGGACAATGAGCAGTTCTTC,CASSEVPGRDNEQFF
NA,NA,TRBV7-2,TRBJ2-3,TGTGCCAGCAGCCGGTTCCCGGATACGCAGTATTTT,CASSRFPDTQYF
NA,NA,TRBV19,TRBJ1-5,TGTGCCAGTAGTAGGGGGGGCAGGGACGGCAATCAGCCCCAGCATTTT,CASSRGGRDGNQPQHF
TRBD1,NA,TRBV18,TRBJ2-7,TGTGCCAGCTCACCACCGGCCAGGGGGCCGGCCGAGCAGTACTTC,CASSPPARGPAEQYF
TRBD1,NA,TRBV5-1,TRBJ2-1,TGCGCCAGCAGCTTGGGACAGGGGGCTGGAAACAATGAGCAGTTCTTC,CASSLGQGAGNNEQFF
NA,NA,TRBV5-1,TRBJ2-2,TGCGCCAGCAGCTGGCCCGGGACAAAGAACACCGGGGAGCTGTTTTTT,CASSWPGTKNTGELFF
NA,NA,TRBV2,TRBJ2-7,TGTGCCAGCAGTGCGGGACAAGCCTACGAGCAGTACTTC,CASSAGQAYEQYF
TRBD2,NA,TRBV7-3,TRBJ2-1,TGTGCCAGCAGCCTGTATAGCGGGGGGAGATACAATGAGCAGTTCTTC,CASSLYSGGRYNEQFF
TRBD1,NA,TRBV5-1,TRBJ2-1,TGCGCCAGCAGCGAGGGACAGGGGATTGACTACAATGAGCAGTTCTTC,CASSEGQGIDYNEQFF
TRBD1,NA,TRBV18,TRBJ2-5,TGTGCCAGCTCACCCAGGACAGGGGTAAAAGAGACCCAGTACTTC,CASSPRTGVKETQYF
TRBD1,NA,TRBV5-6,TRBJ2-1,TGTGCCAGCAGATCGATCGGGACAGGTATAAACAATGAGCAGTTCTTC,CASRSIGTGINNEQFF
NA,NA,TRBV10-1,TRBJ2-1,TGCGCCAGCAGTCGTTCTGGTCCCGGTAGAATATACAATGAGCAGTTCTTC,CASSRSGPGRIYNEQFF
NA,NA,TRBV7-9,TRBJ1-1,TGTGCCAGCAGCCCCTGGGGGGGTACTGAAGCTTTCTTT,CASSPWGGTEAFF
NA,few,TRBV15,TRBJ1-1,TGTGCCACCAGACCGGCGGCGGACTATTCGACCCTGAGCACTGAAGCTTTCTTT,CATRPAADYSTLSTEAFF
TRBD1,NA,TRBV6-2/TRBV6-3,TRBJ2-5,TGTGCCAGCAGTTCCGAACCACAGGGGGTGACCCAGTACTTC,CASSSEPQGVTQYF
NA,NA,TRBV19,TRBJ1-4,TGTGCCAGTAGTCCCCGCGGCGCTAATGAAAAACTGTTTTTT,CASSPRGANEKLFF
TRBD2,NA,TRBV10-3,TRBJ2-1,TGTGCCATCAGTGACGTTACTAGCGGGGGGGAGCAGTTCTTC,CAISDVTSGGEQFF
TRBD1,NA,TRBV5-1,TRBJ2-7,TGCGCCAGCAGCTTGGTGGGACAGACCTACGAGCAGTACTTC,CASSLVGQTYEQYF
NA,NA,TRBV29-1,TRBJ1-2,TGCAGCGTTAGAACCGGGTCTCACTATGGCTACACCTTC,CSVRTGSHYGYTF
TRBD2,NA,TRBV6-5,TRBJ2-3,TGTGCCAGCAGTTCGAGGACTAGCTTGATGGATACGCAGTATTTT,CASSSRTSLMDTQYF
NA,NA,TRBV5-1,TRBJ2-2,TGCGCCAGCAGCCATCCCAGACACAGGAACACCGGGGAGCTGTTTTTT,CASSHPRHRNTGELFF
NA,few,TRBV10-2,TRBJ1-2,TGCGCCAGCAATGGCAGGCAGGGATATGGCTACACCTTC,CASNGRQGYGYTF
NA,NA,TRBV7-9,TRBJ1-1,TGTGCCAGCAGCCCGAAAGGCGACGGGAAAGGAGCTGAAGCTTTCTTT,CASSPKGDGKGAEAFF
TRBD1,NA,TRBV18,TRBJ2-5,TGTGCCAGCTCACCCTGGGACAGAGACCAAGAGACCCAGTACTTC,CASSPWDRDQETQYF
NA,NA,TRBV3-1/TRBV3-2,TRBJ2-7,TGTGCCAGCAGCCAAGGGTGGGGGGACGAGCAGTACTTC,CASSQGWGDEQYF
TRBD1,NA,TRBV4-3,TRBJ2-2,TGCGCCAGCAGCCACCAAATCTTCCGGGACAGGGCCCTTGGCGGGGAGCTGTTTTTT,CASSHQIFRDRALGGELFF
NA,NA,TRBV24-1,TRBJ2-2,TGTGCCACCAGTGACCTAAACGCGGTCCGGGGGGCCAGCACCGGGGAGCTGTTTTTT,CATSDLNAVRGASTGELFF
NA,NA,TRBV11-1,TRBJ1-3,TGTGCCAGCAGGCGGAACTCTGGAAACACCATATATTTT,CASRRNSGNTIYF
TRBD1,NA,TRBV10-2,TRBJ2-1,TGCGCCAGCAGCGGACAGGCCTACAATGAGCAGTTCTTC,CASSGQAYNEQFF
TRBD1,NA,TRBV6-2/TRBV6-3,TRBJ2-7,TGTGCCAGCAGTAGCCGGGACAGGGTCTCCTACGAGCAGTACTTC,CASSSRDRVSYEQYF
NA,NA,TRBV19,TRBJ1-1,TGTGCCAGTAGGGGACAACTAAACACTGAAGCTTTCTTT,CASRGQLNTEAFF
TRBD1,NA,TRBV28,TRBJ2-7,TGTGCCAGTACAGGGGGCGGTGGGTACGAGCAGTACTTC,CASTGGGGYEQYF
TRBD1,NA,TRBV29-1,TRBJ1-1,TGCAGCGTTGAAAGGTCGGGACAGGAAGCTTTCTTT,CSVERSGQEAFF
TRBD1,NA,TRBV18,TRBJ1-6,TGTGCCAGCTCACCGAACAGGGGGTCCAATTCACCCCTCCACTTT,CASSPNRGSNSPLHF
NA,NA,TRBV5-1,TRBJ2-7,TGCGCCAGCAGCTTGGCCTCAGGACACCTCTACGAGCAGTACTTC,CASSLASGHLYEQYF
NA,NA,TRBV19,TRBJ1-2,TGTGCCAGTAGCCCAACAGGGTATGGCTACACCTTC,CASSPTGYGYTF
NA,NA,TRBV7-8,TRBJ2-1,TGTGCCAGCAGCACGTACGGACAGAACAATGAGCAGTTCTTC,CASSTYGQNNEQFF
NA,once,TRBV7-8,TRBJ1-3,TGTGCCAGCAGCTTGGCCGACTTGGGTGGAAACACCATATATTTT,CASSLADLGGNTIYF
NA,NA,TRBV6-1,TRBJ1-1,TGTGCCAGCAGTGAAAGGGGACAAGACCCTGAAGCTTTCTTT,CASSERGQDPEAFF
NA,NA,TRBV29-1,TRBJ2-1,TGCAGCGTTGAAAGGGGGGGCTTGAATGAGCAGTTCTTC,CSVERGGLNEQFF
NA,few,TRBV12-3/TRBV12-4,TRBJ1-2,TGTGCCAGCAGTCTCCATCGGGGTACTACCTTC,CASSLHRGTTF
NA,NA,TRBV5-1,TRBJ2-5,TGCGCCAGCAGGGACTACCTCCAAGAGACCCAGTACTTC,CASRDYLQETQYF
NA,NA,TRBV4-3,TRBJ2-5,TGCGCCAGCAGCCCAGGGCAGGGGGGTTTTATTCAACAAGAGACCCAGTACTTC,CASSPGQGGFIQQETQYF
NA,NA,TRBV7-9,TRBJ2-3,TGTGCCAGCAGCTCCGACCCGGGATTAGGGACAGATACGCAGTATTTT,CASSSDPGLGTDTQYF
NA,NA,TRBV24-1,TRBJ2-5,TGTGCCACCAGTGACCCCGGGACAGCGGGAGAGACCCAGTACTTC,CATSDPGTAGETQYF
TRBD1,NA,TRBV28,TRBJ2-3,TGTGCCAGCAGTTACCAGGGGGAGACAGATACGCAGTATTTT,CASSYQGETDTQYF
TRBD1,NA,TRBV9,TRBJ1-2,TGTGCCAGCAGCGTTGGACAGGGGGCGTTTCTTGGCTACACCTTC,CASSVGQGAFLGYTF
NA,NA,TRBV12-3/TRBV12-4,TRBJ1-1,TGTGCCAGCAGGCCGGGAGGGAACACTGAAGCTTTCTTT,CASRPGGNTEAFF
NA,NA,TRBV19,TRBJ1-4,TGTGCCAGTAGTGGGCTTGACAGCGCAACTAATGAAAAACTGTTTTTT,CASSGLDSATNEKLFF
TRBD2,NA,TRBV5-4,TRBJ2-3,TGTGCCAGCAGCTTGGGACTAGCGGGGAGCACAGATACGCAGTATTTT,CASSLGLAGSTDTQYF